These 32 T cell receptor beta chains came from one sample sequenced in a study. TCRdb re-analysed the RT-PCR reads in MiXCR, keeping a single row per CDR3 protein. There are about 680,000 distinct CDR3 sequences in the sample; more than 13% occur only once, and roughly 4% lies in the top ten. The specimen sequenced was memory CD4+ T cells from blood. The receptors originated from a female donor in good health, serving as a healthy control.

This clonotype was found a few times. This sequence joins TRBV12-3 or TRBV12-4 and TRBJ1-1; a possible D gene is TRBD1 (6 bases). Trimming cost V 2 bases and J 5 bases, with 12 bases left between them. The CDR3 spans 14 residues. CDR3 sequence (DNA): TGTGCCAGCAGTTTACCCCAGGGGACGACTGAAGCTTTCTTT. The encoded protein is CASSLPQGTTEAFF.

The chain uses TRBV20-1 and TRBJ2-3; no definite D call. The germline V gene encodes CDR1 DFQATT and CDR2 SNEGSKA (reference sequence). Between the trimmed V and J ends, which lost 8 bases and 4 bases, there was a span of 10 bases. The CDR3 is 11 amino acids. The CDR3 DNA reads as TGCAGTACTCTGAAGTCAGATACGCAGTATTTT. The encoded protein is CSTLKSDTQYF.

This clonotype was seen more than once but under ten times. The V and J genes are TRBV27 and TRBJ1-2, with 11 positions matching TRBD1. Germline V gives CDR1 MNHEY, CDR2 SMNVEV (reference sequence). Unmatched junction bases numbered 8, after V lost 7 bases and J lost 7 bases. The CDR3 is 14 amino acids. CDR3 residues: CASKPGQGAGGYTF. The DNA for the CDR3 is TGTGCCAGCAAACCCGGACAGGGGGCCGGTGGCTACACCTTC.

A few counts support this clonotype. In nucleotides, the CDR3 is TGTGCCAGCAGCGTAGATTGGACTAGCGGAGACAATGAGCAGTTCTTC. Encoded protein: CASSVDWTSGDNEQFF. The rearrangement uses TRBV9 and TRBJ2-1, with 10 bases fitting TRBD2. The CDR3 has 16 residues. Trimming at V came to 0 bases and at J to 5 bases, leaving 5 bases not matched to a gene. Germline-derived CDR1 and CDR2 are SGDLS and YYNGEE.

Points on this clonotype: Possible read error: a much larger clone is one base away. The CDR3 region is CASSGQENKQFF. The CDR3 DNA reads TGTGCCAGCAGTGGACAAGAGAATAAGCAGTTCTTC. The rearrangement links TRBV12-3 or TRBV12-4 to TRBJ2-1, with D possibly matching TRBD1 (5 bases). The CDR3 covers 12 residues. Deletions cut 5 bases from V and 11 bases from J, with 13 bases between.

This clonotype has only a few counts. CDR3 nucleotide sequence: TGCGCCAGCAGCCAAGAGGGGATAGGGGAAAATCAGCCCCAGCATTTT. Translating it yields CASSQEGIGENQPQHF. The V call is TRBV4-1, the J call TRBJ1-5; weak D call: TRBD1 (5 bases). Trimming pared 0 bases from V and 4 bases from J, leaving 13 bases between. Germline loops: CDR1 MGHRA, CDR2 YSYEKL. This CDR3 is 16 amino acids long.

The rearrangement joins TRBV12-3 or TRBV12-4 to TRBJ2-2; D is possibly TRBD2 (7 bases). V lost 3 bases and J lost 3, with 8 bases in between. The CDR3 length is 14 residues. CDR3 nucleotides: TGTGCCAGCAGTTTCGGGGGGCACACCGGGGAGCTGTTTTTT. This codes for CASSFGGHTGELFF.

V and J are TRBV20-1 and TRBJ1-2, with 8 bases fitting TRBD1. The junction had 5 bases not matched to a gene; V was cut back by 4 bases and J by 4 bases. The V gene's germline CDR1 is DFQATT and CDR2 SNEGSKA (reference sequence). The CDR3 runs 13 residues. CDR3 sequence: CSATGGWIYGYTF. The CDR3 region has the DNA TGCAGTGCTACAGGGGGCTGGATCTATGGCTACACCTTC.

This clonotype was observed many times. The chain recombines TRBV12-3 or TRBV12-4 with TRBJ1-2; D is ambiguous. V lost 4 bases and J 4 bases, leaving 10 bases between the germline ends. The length of the CDR3 is 13 residues. CDR3 amino acids: CASSSGFGYGYTF. DNA of the CDR3: TGTGCCAGCAGTTCCGGGTTCGGCTATGGCTACACCTTC.

The chain recombines TRBV6-2 or TRBV6-3 with TRBJ2-7; D gene uncertain. In germline, CDR1 is MNHEY, CDR2 SVGEGT. Trimming stripped 2 bases from V and 7 bases from J, with 9 bases between. The CDR3 is 12 amino acids. CDR3 DNA: TGTGCCAGCAGTTACGGTATGGGAGAGCAGTACTTC. Translating gives CASSYGMGEQYF.

This clonotype was counted many times. V and J are TRBV5-1 and TRBJ2-7; possibly TRBD1 or TRBD2 for D (5 bases each). Germline V gene sequence: CDR1 SGHRS, CDR2 YFSETQ. There are 13 residues in the CDR3. V was trimmed by 5 bases and J by 2 bases, leaving 11 bases between them. The CDR3 region is CASREVGPYEQYF. The CDR3 DNA follows: TGCGCCAGCAGGGAGGTGGGACCCTACGAGCAGTACTTC.

This sequence joins TRBV4-3 and TRBJ2-1; 8 bases fit TRBD2. Losses at the gene ends were 3 bases for V and 5 bases for J; bases not matched to a gene: 9. Germline-derived CDR1 and CDR2 are LGHNA and YSLEER. The CDR3 consists of 16 residues. The CDR3 here is CASSQSPGGANNEQFF. CDR3 nucleotide sequence: TGCGCCAGCAGCCAGAGTCCGGGGGGGGCGAACAATGAGCAGTTCTTC.

This clonotype was picked up a small number of times. The chain combines TRBV20-1 with TRBJ1-5, with D uncertain. Deletions cut 4 bases from V and 1 base from J, with 17 bases between. Germline V gene sequence: CDR1 DFQATT, CDR2 SNEGSKA (reference sequence). The CDR3 consists of 16 residues. The CDR3 coding sequence is TGCAGTGCTAAAGGTCAGGTTTTCGTCAGCAATCAGCCCCAGCATTTT. Translation: CSAKGQVFVSNQPQHF.

The V call is TRBV3-1, the J call TRBJ1-1; D possibly corresponds to TRBD1 (6 bases). This CDR3 contains 15 residues. Trimming shortened V by 1 base and J by 3 bases, and 12 bases separated the two germline ends. CDR1 LGHDT and CDR2 YNNKEL come from the germline V gene (reference sequence). The CDR3, as DNA: TGTGCCAGCAGCCAAGGAGCAGGGGCTGACACTGAAGCTTTCTTT. Its translation is CASSQGAGADTEAFF.

This chain links TRBV6-1 with TRBJ2-5; D ambiguous. The CDR3 consists of 15 residues. The germline gives CDR1 MNHNS, CDR2 SASEGT. Trimming stripped 7 bases from V and 2 bases from J, with 17 bases between. The CDR3 reads CASTARTVRQETQYF. For the CDR3, the DNA is TGTGCCAGCACCGCCCGGACGGTGAGGCAAGAGACCCAGTACTTC.

The chain uses TRBV7-2 and TRBJ1-2; D may be TRBD1 (6 bases). The germline CDR1 and CDR2 sequences are SGHTA and FQGNSA. Trimming cost V 5 bases and J 13 bases, with 23 bases left between them. The CDR3 has 14 amino acids. CDR3 protein: CASSQQGGPSVVTF. The CDR3 region has the DNA TGTGCCAGCAGCCAACAGGGAGGTCCAAGTGTGGTCACCTTC.

The V call is TRBV6-2 or TRBV6-3, the J call TRBJ2-7, with D perhaps matching TRBD1 or TRBD2 (5 bases each). CDR1 and CDR2 (germline): MNHEY, SVGEGT. The CDR3 loop spans 14 amino acids. Trimming stripped 5 bases from V and 3 bases from J, with 14 bases between. CDR3 protein: CASSRPGRLYEQYF. The CDR3 bases are TGTGCCAGCAGTCGCCCGGGACGGCTCTACGAGCAGTACTTC.

This clonotype was observed a few times. The chain joins TRBV9 to TRBJ2-2; weak D call: TRBD2 (5 bases). Germline V gene data show CDR1 as SGDLS and CDR2 as YYNGEE. V was clipped by 0 bases and J by 5 bases, with 14 bases between them. The CDR3 loop spans 16 amino acids. The CDR3 DNA sequence: TGTGCCAGCAGCGTAGAGCCGTTTCGGGGAACCGGGGAGCTGTTTTTT. Translation: CASSVEPFRGTGELFF.

This clonotype has at least ten counts. The genes are TRBV7-2 and TRBJ2-3; no definite D call. The V gene lost 5 bases and the J gene lost 2 bases, with 8 bases spanning the gap. The CDR3 runs 13 residues. The germline V gene encodes CDR1 SGHTA and CDR2 FQGNSA. The CDR3, as DNA: TGTGCCAGCAGCGTTAGAACCACAGATACGCAGTATTTT. It encodes CASSVRTTDTQYF.

The chain combines TRBV6-5 with TRBJ2-4, with D maybe TRBD2 (7 bases). V was shortened by 6 bases and J by 0 bases, with 12 bases between the two germline ends. Germline-derived CDR1 and CDR2 are MNHEY and SVGAGI. This CDR3 has 15 amino acids. The CDR3 sequence: CASRPGGLAKNIQYF. CDR3 coding DNA: TGTGCCAGCAGGCCCGGGGGGCTAGCCAAAAACATTCAGTACTTC.

V and J are TRBV6-5 and TRBJ1-6, with D perhaps TRBD1 (5 bases). Trimming removed 2 bases at V and 6 bases at J, with 20 bases between. The CDR3 extends over 18 amino acids. Per the germline V gene, CDR1 is MNHEY and CDR2 is SVGAGI. This CDR3 is CASSYLDVQGVGNSPLHF. CDR3 coding DNA: TGTGCCAGCAGTTACCTGGACGTTCAGGGTGTGGGTAATTCACCCCTCCACTTT.

The chain uses TRBV10-3 and TRBJ1-1; no definite D call. The CDR3 length is 12 residues. The V end lost 10 bases, the J end lost 0 bases, and 9 bases lay between the germline ends. Germline loops: CDR1 ENHRY, CDR2 SYGVKD. The CDR3 is CASRSMNTEAFF. The DNA for the CDR3 is TGTGCCAGCAGGTCCATGAACACTGAAGCTTTCTTT.

This clonotype was recorded at least ten times. The chain combines TRBV20-1 with TRBJ2-5, with D possibly being TRBD2 (5 bases). Germline CDR1 DFQATT, CDR2 SNEGSKA (reference sequence). CDR3 length equals 12 residues. CDR3 bases: TGCAGCCCTAGCCCGGGGCAAGAGACCCAGTACTTC. Protein sequence: CSPSPGQETQYF.

This clonotype has a handful of counts. The chain recombines TRBV20-1 with TRBJ1-6, with D hard to call. This CDR3 spans 13 amino acids. Trimming shortened V by 6 bases and J by 6 bases, and 12 bases separated the two germline ends. The germline CDR1 and CDR2 sequences are DFQATT and SNEGSKA (reference sequence). The chain's CDR3 is CSAEGGTNSPLHF. Here the CDR3 DNA reads TGCAGTGCAGAGGGCGGTACTAATTCACCCCTCCACTTT.

V is TRBV29-1 and J is TRBJ2-3; the match to TRBD1 covers 9 bases. CDR3 length: 15 amino acids. Looked up from germline, CDR1 is SQVTM and CDR2 is ANQGSEA. Losses at the gene ends were 7 bases for V and 2 bases for J; bases not matched to a gene: 10. CDR3 residues: CSARTGAGYTDTQYF. The CDR3 nucleotides are TGCAGCGCAAGGACAGGGGCGGGTTACACAGATACGCAGTATTTT.

The rearrangement uses TRBV5-4 and TRBJ1-4, with D unclear. CDR1 is SGHNT and CDR2 is YYREEE in the germline V gene (reference sequence). Trimming cost V 0 bases and J 5 bases, with 11 bases left between them. CDR3 length equals 15 residues. CDR3 bases: TGTGCCAGCAGCTTGGCAGAGGGAGGGAATGAAAAACTGTTTTTT. This sequence encodes CASSLAEGGNEKLFF.

This chain uses TRBV15 with TRBJ2-1; 7 nucleotides line up with TRBD2. Germline CDR1 and CDR2: LNHNV and YYDKDF (reference sequence). The CDR3 is 14 residues long. The V gene end was trimmed by 0 bases and the J gene end by 6 bases; junction bases not matched to a gene: 2. The DNA for the CDR3 is TGTGCCACCAGCAGAGATCAGCGGGGCAATGAGCAGTTCTTC. Protein: CATSRDQRGNEQFF.

The sample holds a few counts of this clonotype. V usage is TRBV4-1 and J usage is TRBJ2-2, with 14 bases fitting TRBD2. Germline V gives CDR1 MGHRA, CDR2 YSYEKL. V shed 1 base, J shed 6 bases, and the junction held 7 bases outside the gene matches. The CDR3 runs 18 residues. The CDR3 DNA reads as TGCGCCAGCAGCCAAGGGGGACTAGCGGGAGTTAGGGCCGGGGAGCTGTTTTTT. It translates to CASSQGGLAGVRAGELFF.

This clonotype has ten or more counts. The V and J genes are TRBV20-1 and TRBJ1-2, with D uncertain. V dropped 0 bases and J dropped 9 bases, with 17 bases sitting between them. From germline, CDR1 is DFQATT and CDR2 SNEGSKA (reference sequence). The CDR3 sequence is 14 residues long. CDR3 nucleotides: TGCAGTGCTAGAGATCGTGTCCACGATGGGCGCTACACCTTC. It encodes CSARDRVHDGRYTF.

Many counts were recorded for this clonotype. The chain is built from TRBV18 and TRBJ2-7; perhaps D is TRBD1 or TRBD2 (6 bases each). With 5 bases removed from V and 5 bases from J, the gap between germline ends came to 10 bases. Germline-derived CDR1 and CDR2 are KGHSH and LQKENI. The CDR3 extends over 12 amino acids. CDR3 bases: TGTGCCAGCTCAGAGGGGGGTGACGAGCAGTACTTC. Protein: CASSEGGDEQYF.

This clonotype was detected a few times. V gene TRBV7-9 combines with J gene TRBJ2-1; D is undetermined. CDR1 is SEHNR and CDR2 is FQNEAQ in the germline V gene (reference sequence). V lost 1 base to trimming and J lost 9 bases, with 10 bases between them. CDR3 length: 13 residues. The CDR3 DNA follows: TGTGCCAGCAGCTTAGAGTGGATGACTGAGCAGTTCTTC. Translation: CASSLEWMTEQFF.

A few counts support this clonotype. The genes are TRBV28 and TRBJ2-7; weak D call: TRBD1 (5 bases). The length of the CDR3 is 16 residues. V was trimmed by 6 bases and J by 0 bases, leaving 18 bases between them. CDR1 and CDR2 (germline): MDHEN, SYDVKM. The CDR3 protein is CASSRAPTKLSYEQYF. CDR3 nucleotides: TGTGCCAGCAGCAGGGCACCAACTAAACTCTCCTACGAGCAGTACTTC.